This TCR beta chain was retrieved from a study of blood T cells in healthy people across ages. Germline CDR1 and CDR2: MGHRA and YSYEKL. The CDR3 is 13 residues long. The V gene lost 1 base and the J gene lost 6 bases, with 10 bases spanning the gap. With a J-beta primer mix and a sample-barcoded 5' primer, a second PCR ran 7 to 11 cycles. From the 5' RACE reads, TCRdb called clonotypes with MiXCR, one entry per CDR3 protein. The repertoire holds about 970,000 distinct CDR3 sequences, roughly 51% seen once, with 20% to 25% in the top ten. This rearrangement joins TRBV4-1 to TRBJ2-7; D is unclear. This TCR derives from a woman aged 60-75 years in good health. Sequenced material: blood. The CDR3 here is CASSQGEVGEQYF. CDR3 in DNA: TGCGCCAGCAGCCAAGGAGAAGTTGGCGAGCAGTACTTC.